This TCR beta chain was captured in a study of blood T cell repertoires in COVID-19. Across the study: PBMCs, B-cell-depleted T cells, or T cells provided the cDNA or gDNA that made up the material.

The repertoire was sequenced with immunoSEQ multiplex PCR; TCRdb's copy has only in-frame clones and lacks some. The sample has about 180,000 clones, 88% seen once. In terms of age and location, participants ranged from about 18 to 90 years and lived in around 22 US areas. Assignments of participants to cohorts depended upon their own reported clinical history. Symptom resolution, clearance, or two negative PCRs marked donors in Cohort 3 as recovered. CDR1 MNHEY and CDR2 SMNVEV come from the germline V gene (reference sequence). V was clipped by 2 bases and J by 0 bases; unmatched bases: 7. The CDR3 extends over 18 amino acids.

The source material was PBMCs or T cells enriched from blood (not recorded which). The chain links TRBV27 to TRBJ1-6, with 7 positions matching TRBD1. The source is a woman aged 18-35 years who had recovered from COVID-19. CDR3 residues: CASSLTGALSSYNSPLHF. The CDR3 coding sequence is TGTGCCAGCAGTTTAACAGGGGCTTTGAGCTCCTATAATTCACCCCTCCACTTT.